This entry is about one T cell receptor (beta chain). Its antigen remains unidentified. The identical CDR3 is also encoded by other nucleotide sequences in the sample. The data originate from a study of shared clonotypes between healthy human individuals. Study-level information: Donors had three CD4 naive, three CD4 memory, two CD8 naive and one CD8 memory plate apiece.

Study results and caveats: Despite large depth, sorted-subset datasets appeared incompletely sequenced. The diversity represented, both genetic and in exposure history, was limited by few donors.

CDR1 is SQVTM, CDR2 ANQGSEA, per germline. The V gene end was trimmed by 1 base and the J gene end by 2 bases; junction bases not matched to a gene: 3. The CDR3 is 15 residues long. The repertoire was sequenced with immunoSEQ multiplex PCR; TCRdb's copy has only in-frame clones and lacks some. This sample has under 2.5 million clones, with around 93% found just once. The receptor was derived from a man younger than 30 in good health. Some clones in this sample may be carry-over from other donors' samples. The rearrangement uses TRBV29-1 and TRBJ2-3; 10 bases line up with TRBD2. The sequencing input was naive CD4+ T cells from PBMCs. Subset described: CD45RA+ positively selected. Here the CDR3 reads CSVEGLAGPTDTQYF. The CDR3, as DNA: TGCAGCGTTGAAGGACTAGCGGGCCCCACAGATACGCAGTATTTT.